The next 19 T cell receptor beta chains were all read from a single sample in a study of human T cells and chemical hapten exposure. The time point was: patch test 1, 2 weeks after DPC sensitization. The treatment was: therapeutic diphenylcyclopropenone sensitization with weekly scalp DPC. Total RNA was extracted from unfractionated whole blood. MiXCR, applied by TCRdb to the RACE reads, yields one record per CDR3 protein. The sample contains about 41,000 distinct CDR3 sequences, about 4% of which appear only once. The sequencing used whole blood, collected in connection with sensitization to the hapten diphenylcyclopropenone (DPC). These receptors all stem from a man aged 50-60 years with alopecia areata. Some clones in this sample may be carry-over from other donors' samples.

Many counts were recorded for this clonotype. The rearrangement joins TRBV10-3 to TRBJ2-3; D call uncertain. Germline values: CDR1 ENHRY, CDR2 SYGVKD. Trimming took off 2 bases at V and 8 bases at J, with 8 bases between the two ends. This CDR3 spans 12 amino acids. The CDR3 loop is CAISEPLGTQYF. The CDR3 DNA reads as TGTGCCATCAGTGAGCCCTTGGGTACGCAGTATTTT.

The chain couples TRBV5-1 to TRBJ2-1, with 10 positions matching TRBD2. Germline V gene lookup returns CDR1 SGHRS and CDR2 YFSETQ. Trimming removed 0 bases from V and 10 bases from J; junction bases left unmatched: 10. The CDR3 is 16 residues long. CDR3 coding DNA: TGCGCCAGCAGCTTGGGAGTTCTAGCGGGGGCCCAAGAGCAGTTCTTC. It translates to CASSLGVLAGAQEQFF.

This clonotype was counted at least ten times. The gene calls are TRBV12-3 or TRBV12-4 and TRBJ2-7, with 10 bases identical to TRBD2. V lost 3 bases and J lost 6; bases outside the gene matches: 8. There are 15 residues in the CDR3. CDR3 sequence: CASSLRTSGLVEQYF. The CDR3, as DNA: TGTGCCAGCAGTTTGAGGACTAGCGGCCTCGTCGAGCAGTACTTC.

This clonotype was recorded at least ten times. The genes are TRBV3-1 and TRBJ1-2; 11 positions agree with TRBD1. CDR1 LGHDT and CDR2 YNNKEL come from the germline V gene (reference sequence). Germline trimming cut 3 bases from V and 4 bases from J; bases unmatched to any gene: 10. This CDR3 is built from 17 residues. The CDR3: CASSHPADRGLRYGYTF. CDR3 in DNA: TGTGCCAGCAGCCACCCCGCGGACAGGGGGCTTCGCTATGGCTACACCTTC. Filled out from reference TRBV3-1 and TRBJ1-2, the complete variable domain reads DTAVSQTPKYLVTQMGNDKSIKCEQNLGHDTMYWYKQDSKKFLKIMFSYNNKELIINETVPNRFSPKSPDKAHLNLHINSLELGDSAVYFCASSHPADRGLRYGYTFGSGTRLTVV.

This clonotype came up many times. The rearrangement joins TRBV28 to TRBJ1-5; D may be TRBD1 (6 bases). This CDR3 has 15 residues. CDR1 and CDR2 from the germline V gene are MDHEN and SYDVKM. V was pared by 5 bases and J by 1 base, with 12 bases between. CDR3 coding DNA: TGTGCCAGCAGTCCCCCGGGACAAAGCAATCAGCCCCAGCATTTT. Translation gives CASSPPGQSNQPQHF.

The sample holds many counts of this clonotype. The chain joins TRBV5-1 to TRBJ2-5; D ambiguous. The CDR3 contains 16 residues. Germline V gives CDR1 SGHRS, CDR2 YFSETQ. The V gene lost 4 bases and the J gene lost 2 bases, with 18 bases spanning the gap. The DNA for the CDR3 is TGCGCCAGCAGCCCCCGCGGAAGCGAGAAGCAAGAGACCCAGTACTTC. Encoded protein: CASSPRGSEKQETQYF. Filled out from reference TRBV5-1 and TRBJ2-5, the complete variable domain reads KAGVTQTPRYLIKTRGQQVTLSCSPISGHRSVSWYQQTPGQGLQFLFEYFSETQRNKGNFPGRFSGRQFSNSRSEMNVSTLELGDSALYLCASSPRGSEKQETQYFGPGTRLLVL.

This clonotype was recorded a few times. One junction end does not reproduce the germline sequence, and a read error may be involved. The rearrangement joins TRBV28 to TRBJ2-7; possibly TRBD2 for D (5 bases). In germline, CDR1 is MDHEN, CDR2 SYDVKM. The CDR3 contains 14 residues. In nucleotides, the CDR3 is TGTGCCAGCATTTTAAGCGGAACCTCCTACGAGCAGTACTTC. This codes for CASILSGTSYEQYF.

This clonotype was observed at least ten times. The chain links TRBV5-1 to TRBJ2-2; 10 bases are a match to TRBD1. This CDR3 has 13 amino acids. With 3 bases clipped from V and 9 bases from J, the junction kept 2 bases outside the gene matches. Per germline, CDR1 SGHRS and CDR2 YFSETQ. CDR3: CASSSTGGWELFF. The DNA for the CDR3 is TGCGCCAGCAGCTCGACAGGGGGCTGGGAGCTGTTTTTT. The full variable domain, in which reference TRBV5-1 and TRBJ2-2 provide the parts outside the CDR3, is KAGVTQTPRYLIKTRGQQVTLSCSPISGHRSVSWYQQTPGQGLQFLFEYFSETQRNKGNFPGRFSGRQFSNSRSEMNVSTLELGDSALYLCASSSTGGWELFFGEGSRLTVL.

This clonotype was counted many times. The rearrangement links TRBV6-5 to TRBJ1-1; a possible D gene is TRBD1 (5 bases). The CDR3 consists of 14 residues. CDR1 and CDR2 (germline): MNHEY, SVGAGI. V was shortened by 1 base and J by 6 bases, with 12 bases between the two germline ends. The CDR3 here is CASSYFGTTAEAFF. The CDR3, as DNA: TGTGCCAGCAGTTACTTTGGGACCACTGCTGAAGCTTTCTTT.

This clonotype was recorded many times. The CDR3 sequence is CASSRSGGAGAFF. In DNA, the CDR3 is TGTGCCAGCAGCCGTTCAGGGGGCGCGGGAGCTTTCTTT. The rearrangement links TRBV14 to TRBJ1-1; 8 positions agree with TRBD1. There are 13 residues in the CDR3. V lost 4 bases and J lost 10; bases outside the gene matches: 8. Per germline, CDR1 SGHDN and CDR2 FVKESK.

This clonotype was counted at least ten times. V is TRBV5-1 and J is TRBJ2-3; 11 nucleotides align to TRBD2. CDR3 size: 17 residues. Trimming removed 3 bases from V and 3 bases from J; junction bases left unmatched: 9. Germline V gene lookup returns CDR1 SGHRS and CDR2 YFSETQ. For the CDR3, the DNA is TGCGCCAGCAGCTGGGCCCAAACTAGCGGGAGAACAGATACGCAGTATTTT. It yields the protein CASSWAQTSGRTDTQYF.

This clonotype was observed at least ten times. The chain combines TRBV10-3 with TRBJ2-3; the D gene is possibly TRBD2 (5 bases). There are 18 residues in the CDR3. From germline, CDR1 is ENHRY and CDR2 SYGVKD. The V end was cut by 0 bases, the J end by 4 bases, with 20 bases between. The CDR3 nucleotides read TGTGCCATCAGTGAGTCGAGGCTTGGGTCGGAGGTGGCAGATACGCAGTATTTT. Protein: CAISESRLGSEVADTQYF.

This clonotype was seen at least ten times. V is TRBV6-5 and J is TRBJ1-5; D uncertain. V lost 6 bases and J 6 bases, leaving 9 bases between the germline ends. Per the germline V gene, CDR1 is MNHEY and CDR2 is SVGAGI. This CDR3 contains 12 residues. CDR3 bases: TGTGCCAGCAGGACGGGTGTTCAGCCCCAGCATTTT. It specifies CASRTGVQPQHF.

Ten or more counts support this clonotype. The V call is TRBV7-2, the J call TRBJ2-5; 11 bases align to TRBD2. CDR3 length equals 17 residues. The junction had 14 bases not matched to a gene; V was cut back by 6 bases and J by 5 bases. Germline V gene data show CDR1 as SGHTA and CDR2 as FQGNSA. The CDR3 reads CASSPTPRLAGGETQYF. The CDR3 nucleotides read TGTGCCAGCAGTCCGACCCCGCGGCTAGCGGGAGGCGAGACCCAGTACTTC.

This clonotype was recorded many times. The chain couples TRBV10-3 to TRBJ2-6; maybe TRBD2 (5 bases). Trimming shortened V by 6 bases and J by 0 bases, and 12 bases separated the two germline ends. The germline V gene encodes CDR1 ENHRY and CDR2 SYGVKD. The CDR3 totals 16 residues. This CDR3 reads CAISRPGSSGANVLTF. CDR3 nucleotides: TGTGCCATCAGCCGACCGGGGAGCTCTGGGGCCAACGTCCTGACTTTC.

This clonotype was found many times. The chain couples TRBV28 to TRBJ1-2, with D possibly matching TRBD1 (5 bases). The V gene lost 5 bases and the J gene lost 1 base, with 8 bases spanning the gap. The germline gives CDR1 MDHEN, CDR2 SYDVKM. This CDR3 contains 13 residues. In nucleotides, the CDR3 is TGTGCCAGCAGTCGGGACCTTAACTATGGCTACACCTTC. Translated: CASSRDLNYGYTF.

This clonotype occurred many times. The V gene is TRBV20-1, the J gene TRBJ2-3; TRBD1 might be the D (5 bases). The CDR3 length is 14 residues. The V end was cut by 3 bases, the J end by 2 bases, with 12 bases between. The germline gives CDR1 DFQATT, CDR2 SNEGSKA (reference sequence). This CDR3 reads CSARGPAPTDTQYF. DNA of the CDR3: TGCAGTGCTAGGGGGCCAGCCCCCACAGATACGCAGTATTTT.

This clonotype was picked up many times. The chain couples TRBV9 to TRBJ1-1, with 7 nucleotides matching TRBD1. The CDR3 covers 14 residues. Germline V gene data show CDR1 as SGDLS and CDR2 as YYNGEE. Unmatched junction bases numbered 4, after V lost 0 bases and J lost 5 bases. DNA for the CDR3: TGTGCCAGCAGCGTAGGACAGGGACTAACTGAAGCTTTCTTT. Translation: CASSVGQGLTEAFF.

This clonotype was seen many times. The chain employs TRBV6-5 and TRBJ1-4; 7 bases fit TRBD1. Germline V gene sequence: CDR1 MNHEY, CDR2 SVGAGI. The junction had 10 bases not matched to a gene; V was cut back by 5 bases and J by 7 bases. This CDR3 spans 15 amino acids. The CDR3: CASSTTTGLREKLFF. In DNA form, the CDR3 reads TGTGCCAGCAGTACAACGACAGGGCTCCGTGAAAAACTGTTTTTT.